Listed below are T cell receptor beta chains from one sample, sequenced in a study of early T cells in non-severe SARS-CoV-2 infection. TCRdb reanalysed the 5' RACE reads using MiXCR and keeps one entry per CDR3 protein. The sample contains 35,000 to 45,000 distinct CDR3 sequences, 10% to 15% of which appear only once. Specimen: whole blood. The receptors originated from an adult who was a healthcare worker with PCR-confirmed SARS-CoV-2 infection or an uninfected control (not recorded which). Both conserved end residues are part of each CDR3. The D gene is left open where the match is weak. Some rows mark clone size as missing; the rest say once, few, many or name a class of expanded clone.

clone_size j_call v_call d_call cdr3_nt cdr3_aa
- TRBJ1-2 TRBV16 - TGTGCCAGCAGCCAACAATCTAACTATGGCTACACCTTC CASSQQSNYGYTF
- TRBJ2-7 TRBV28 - TGTGCCAGTTCCTCCCCAGCGCGACTAGCCTACGAGCAGTACTTC CASSSPARLAYEQYF
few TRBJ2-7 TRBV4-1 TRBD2 TGCGCCAGCAGCCAAGGACTAGCGGGAGGGCCGGAGGGCGAGCAGTACTTC CASSQGLAGGPEGEQYF
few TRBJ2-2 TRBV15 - TGTGCCACCAGAGGGCTGACACCGTTCAGTAGGGAGCTGTTTTTT CATRGLTPFSRELFF
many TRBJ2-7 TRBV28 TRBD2 TGTGCCAGCCTACCCCCCGGGGTAGCGGGAGGGCCCGGCTACGAGCAGTACTTC CASLPPGVAGGPGYEQYF
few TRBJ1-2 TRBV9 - TGTGCCAGCAGCCCCGGTGCGACGGCTAACTATGGCTACACCTTC CASSPGATANYGYTF
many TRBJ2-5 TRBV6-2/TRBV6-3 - TGTGCCAGCAGTTACGGAGCCTTGTTGGGGCACCAAGAGACCCAGTACTTC CASSYGALLGHQETQYF
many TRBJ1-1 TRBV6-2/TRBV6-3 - TGTGCCAGCAGTCCCAACCTCGGCACTGAAGCTTTCTTT CASSPNLGTEAFF
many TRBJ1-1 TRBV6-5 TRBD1 TGTGCCAGCAGTTCCGTGACAGGGAGGGGGATGGCTGAAGCTTTCTTT CASSSVTGRGMAEAFF
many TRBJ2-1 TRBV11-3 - TGTGCCAGCAGCGATAACACCCCTGGGAATGAGCAGTTCTTC CASSDNTPGNEQFF
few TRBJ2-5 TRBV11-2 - TGTGCCAGCAGCTTACGCCCCACCATCCAAGAGACCCAGTACTTC CASSLRPTIQETQYF
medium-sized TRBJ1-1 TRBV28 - TGTGCCAGCAGGTTGAACACTGAAGCTTTCTTT CASRLNTEAFF
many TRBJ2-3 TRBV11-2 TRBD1 TGTGCCAGCAGCCTCTGGACAGGAAGATCGGCAGATACGCAGTATTTT CASSLWTGRSADTQYF
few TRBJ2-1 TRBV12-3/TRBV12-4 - TGTGCCAGCAGCCAGTCGGATGAGCAGTTCTTC CASSQSDEQFF
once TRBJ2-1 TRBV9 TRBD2 TGTGCCAGCAGCCCTCAGGCGGGAGGGTACAATGAGCAGTTCTTC CASSPQAGGYNEQFF
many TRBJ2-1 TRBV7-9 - TGTGCCAGCAGCTCGATCCACTACAATGAGCAGTTCTTC CASSSIHYNEQFF
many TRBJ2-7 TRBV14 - TGTGCCAGCAGCCAAGTATCCTACGAGCAGTACTTC CASSQVSYEQYF
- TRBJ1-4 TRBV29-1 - TGCAGCGTGCGAAAGGGGGGGGATGAAAAACTGTTTTTT CSVRKGGDEKLFF
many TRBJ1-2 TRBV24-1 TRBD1 TGTGCCACCAGTGATCCAGGGGGAATTTCAGGCTACACCTTC CATSDPGGISGYTF
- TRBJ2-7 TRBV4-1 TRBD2 TGCGCCAGCAGCCAAGACACTAGCGGGGGGGCCTACGAGCAGTACTTC CASSQDTSGGAYEQYF
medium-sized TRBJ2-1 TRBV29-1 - TGCAGCGTCCAGAGACCGGGAGACTCCGCGGAGCAGTTCTTC CSVQRPGDSAEQFF
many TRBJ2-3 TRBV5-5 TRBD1 TGTGCCAGCAGCTTGGGTGGGACAGGGGTTTCAGATACGCAGTATTTT CASSLGGTGVSDTQYF
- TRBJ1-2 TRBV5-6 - TGTGCCAGCAGCTCGGTGAGGGAGGGAAGCTACACCTTC CASSSVREGSYTF
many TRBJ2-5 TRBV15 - TGTGCCACCAGCAGTGCGACAGGGGAGGGAGAGACCCAGTACTTC CATSSATGEGETQYF
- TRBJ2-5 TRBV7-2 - TGTGCCAGCAGCCCCTATGGTGGGACCCAGTACTTC CASSPYGGTQYF
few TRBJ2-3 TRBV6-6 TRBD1 TGTGCCAGCAGTATGCCCAAGACAGGGGGCACAGATACGCAGTATTTT CASSMPKTGGTDTQYF
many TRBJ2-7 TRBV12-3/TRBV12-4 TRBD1 TGTGCCAGCAGTCCAACGACAGGGTGGGGTTCCTACGAGCAGTACTTC CASSPTTGWGSYEQYF
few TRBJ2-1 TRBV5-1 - TGCGCCAGCAGCTTGGTCCGGGTACGTTCGAACAATGAGCAGTTCTTC CASSLVRVRSNNEQFF
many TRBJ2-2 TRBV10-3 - TGTGCCATCGGGCGGACCGGGGAGCTGTTTTTT CAIGRTGELFF
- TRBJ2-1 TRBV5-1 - TGCGCCAGCAGCTGGCCCCGTCTGGGAAACCCGTGGGGGGAGCAGTTCTTC CASSWPRLGNPWGEQFF
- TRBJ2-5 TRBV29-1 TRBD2 TGCAGCGTCACGACTAGCGGGAGACGCGGGACCCAGTACTTC CSVTTSGRRGTQYF
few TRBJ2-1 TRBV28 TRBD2 TGTGCCAGCAAATTACTAGCGGGAGATGTTGTTGAGCAGTTCTTC CASKLLAGDVVEQFF
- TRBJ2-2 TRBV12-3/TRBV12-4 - TGTGCCAGCAGTTTTGACATGGGAGTTTCGGGCGTTTGGTCCGGGGAGCTGTTTTTT CASSFDMGVSGVWSGELFF
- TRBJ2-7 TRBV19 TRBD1 TGTGCCAGGGGCAGGGACAGGGTCTCCTACGAGCAGTACTTC CARGRDRVSYEQYF
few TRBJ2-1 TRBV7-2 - TGTGCCAGCAGCCCCGGGTACAATGAGCAGTTCTTC CASSPGYNEQFF
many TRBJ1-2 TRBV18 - TGTGCCAGCTCACCCGGTGCAGGGGCCGACTATGGCTACACCTTC CASSPGAGADYGYTF